Following are 21 T cell receptor beta chains from one sample sequenced in a study of identical twins (dated by TCRdb to about 2016). Library preparation employed 5' RACE. Sequencing was carried out with an Illumina HiSeq 2000. The public reads were run again by TCRdb, first through fastp at Q25 and then through MiXCR, and only productive beta chains were kept. Rows merge per CDR3 protein into single entries with the most common DNA and genes. The sample table records around 480,000 distinct CDR3 sequences; over 11% of these occur just once. The top ten hold 0.98% of the sample. This sample was shared with a second study, whose subject was yellow fever vaccine responses in identical twins.

Sequenced sample: CD4+ T cells sorted from blood. The receptors were sampled from a woman aged 18-29 years in good health.

The chain combines TRBV6-5 with TRBJ2-7, with TRBD1 matching 7 bases. This CDR3 region has 11 residues. Germline values: CDR1 MNHEY, CDR2 SVGAGI. V lost 4 bases, J lost 7 bases, and 1 base stayed unmatched. The CDR3 bases are TGTGCCAGCAGTTGGACAGGAGAGCAGTACTTC. Translated: CASSWTGEQYF.

The chain is built from TRBV12-3 or TRBV12-4 and TRBJ2-3, with 8 bases aligning to TRBD1. Trimming at V came to 7 bases and at J to 0 bases, leaving 6 bases not matched to a gene. The CDR3 runs to 15 residues. The DNA for the CDR3 is TGTGCCAGCAAGACAGGGGTTGGAAGCACAGATACGCAGTATTTT. Amino acid sequence: CASKTGVGSTDTQYF.

This clonotype was found a few times. The V and J genes are TRBV6-4 and TRBJ2-1; tentatively, D is TRBD1 (5 bases). In germline, CDR1 is MRHNA, CDR2 SNTAGT. The CDR3 loop spans 13 amino acids. Trimming stripped 3 bases from V and 7 bases from J, with 10 bases between. CDR3 nucleotides: TGTGCCAGCAGTGAAGGGGCAAAGAATGAGCAGTTCTTC. This encodes CASSEGAKNEQFF.

This clonotype occurred a few times. The gene calls are TRBV5-1 and TRBJ1-2; 7 bases are a match to TRBD1. Germline V gives CDR1 SGHRS, CDR2 YFSETQ. V lost 0 bases, J lost 10 bases, and 3 bases stayed unmatched. The CDR3 totals 12 residues. CDR3 in DNA: TGCGCCAGCAGCTTGGGACAGGGTGACTACACCTTC. Translating it yields CASSLGQGDYTF.

This clonotype appeared a few times. The chain recombines TRBV3-1 with TRBJ2-7, with 8 bases that match TRBD1. CDR1 LGHDT and CDR2 YNNKEL come from the germline V gene (reference sequence). V lost 1 base, J lost 1 base, and 3 bases stayed unmatched. This CDR3 region has 15 residues. As DNA, the CDR3 is TGTGCCAGCAGCCAAGCAGGGGGCGGTTCCTACGAGCAGTACTTC. The encoded protein is CASSQAGGGSYEQYF.

This clonotype was seen more than once but under ten times. This sequence joins TRBV4-3 and TRBJ2-1; no reliable D call. V was pared by 1 base and J by 8 bases, with 9 bases between. CDR3 length equals 13 residues. CDR1 is LGHNA and CDR2 is YSLEER in the germline V gene. CDR3 protein: CASSQASGDEQFF. The CDR3 nucleotides read TGCGCCAGCAGCCAAGCCTCCGGCGATGAGCAGTTCTTC.

The V and J genes are TRBV5-1 and TRBJ2-7; 12 bases fit TRBD1. V was clipped by 5 bases and J by 0 bases; unmatched bases: 21. CDR3 length equals 21 residues. The germline gives CDR1 SGHRS, CDR2 YFSETQ. The CDR3 bases are TGCGCCAGCAGTGCTACCTCAGGGACAGGGGGCAAAAGGGACTTCTCCTACGAGCAGTACTTC. This translates into CASSATSGTGGKRDFSYEQYF.

In this sample, this clonotype turned up a few times. V is TRBV9 and J is TRBJ2-1; D is perhaps TRBD1 (7 bases). Trimming removed 0 bases from V and 8 bases from J, with 18 bases in between. Germline CDR1 reads SGDLS; CDR2 reads YYNGEE. The CDR3 consists of 16 residues. The CDR3 reads CASSVGGAQGSYEQFF. CDR3 coding DNA: TGTGCCAGCAGCGTAGGGGGGGCACAGGGGTCATATGAGCAGTTCTTC.

This clonotype has a handful of counts. The J gene is TRBJ1-1, the V gene TRBV3-1, with D perhaps TRBD1 (5 bases). Germline V gene lookup returns CDR1 LGHDT and CDR2 YNNKEL (reference sequence). The ends were cut back, 5 bases at V and 1 base at J, with 17 bases in the middle. CDR3 length: 16 amino acids. CDR3 coding DNA: TGTGCCAGCAGCTATGTATTGACAGCGACGAACACTGAAGCTTTCTTT. Protein: CASSYVLTATNTEAFF.

This clonotype was seen more than once but under ten times. The chain couples TRBV29-1 to TRBJ1-5; TRBD1 matches 10 bases. CDR1 is SQVTM, CDR2 ANQGSEA, per germline. Trimming cost V 6 bases and J 7 bases; bases outside gene matches: 6. This CDR3 region has 13 residues. The CDR3 here is CSVATGGRQPQHF. In nucleotides, the CDR3 is TGCAGCGTCGCGACAGGGGGCCGGCAGCCCCAGCATTTT.

There are a few counts of this clonotype. This chain joins TRBV7-9 and TRBJ2-3, with 13 bases identical to TRBD2. The V gene end was trimmed by 2 bases and the J gene end by 4 bases; junction bases not matched to a gene: 0. Germline V gives CDR1 SEHNR, CDR2 FQNEAQ (reference sequence). The CDR3 spans 15 residues. As DNA, the CDR3 is TGTGCCAGCAGCTTAACTAGCGGGGGGGCAGATACGCAGTATTTT. Protein product: CASSLTSGGADTQYF. The full variable domain, its missing parts supplied by reference TRBV7-9 and TRBJ2-3, is DTGVSQNPRHKITKRGQNVTFRCDPISEHNRLYWYRQTLGQGPEFLTYFQNEAQLEKSRLLSDRFSAERPKGSFSTLEIQRTEQGDSAMYLCASSLTSGGADTQYFGPGTRLTVL.

This clonotype was observed a handful of times. The gene calls are TRBV3-1 and TRBJ2-2; D gene uncertain. CDR1 is LGHDT and CDR2 is YNNKEL in the germline V gene (reference sequence). V was trimmed by 0 bases and J by 0 bases, leaving 5 bases between them. The CDR3 sequence is 15 residues long. CDR3 sequence reads: CASSQESPNTGELFF. Here the CDR3 DNA reads TGTGCCAGCAGCCAAGAGAGTCCGAACACCGGGGAGCTGTTTTTT.

This chain connects TRBV5-6 to TRBJ2-1, with D possibly being TRBD1 (6 bases). The V and J ends lost 4 bases and 10 bases respectively, with 9 bases between them. Germline values: CDR1 SGHDT, CDR2 YYEEEE. The CDR3 has 11 residues. Here the CDR3 DNA reads TGTGCCAGCAGCCTAGGACAGGAGCAGTTCTTC. Amino acid sequence: CASSLGQEQFF.

This clonotype was observed a few times. The chain carries TRBV11-2 and TRBJ2-1, with D possibly matching TRBD1 (6 bases). CDR3 length equals 13 residues. Germline V gene lookup returns CDR1 SGHAT and CDR2 FQNNGV. V was cut by 5 bases and J by 5 bases, with 10 bases left in between. CDR3 in amino acids: CASSPDRHNEQFF. The CDR3 DNA reads as TGTGCCAGCAGCCCGGACAGACACAATGAGCAGTTCTTC.

The J gene is TRBJ2-5, the V gene TRBV4-1; 9 bases align to TRBD2. Germline CDR1 MGHRA, CDR2 YSYEKL. J was trimmed by 1 base and V by 3 bases; bases with no gene match: 6. The CDR3 is 16 residues long. DNA for the CDR3: TGCGCCAGCAGCCATCGGCTAGCGGGACTCCAAGAGACCCAGTACTTC. This gives the protein CASSHRLAGLQETQYF.

This clonotype was observed a few times. The J gene is TRBJ1-3, the V gene TRBV10-3, with 7 bases matching TRBD1. This CDR3 region has 16 residues. V shed 5 bases, J shed 0 bases, and the junction held 7 bases outside the gene matches. The germline gives CDR1 ENHRY, CDR2 SYGVKD. In nucleotides, the CDR3 is TGTGCCATCAGTTTTGGACAGGCTAACTCTGGAAACACCATATATTTT. Its translation is CAISFGQANSGNTIYF.

The rearrangement uses TRBV18 and TRBJ1-1; the match to TRBD1 covers 9 bases. V was pared by 5 bases and J by 3 bases, with 10 bases of the junction left unmatched. Per the germline V gene, CDR1 is KGHSH and CDR2 is LQKENI. This CDR3 contains 16 residues. CDR3: CASSKQGARADTEAFF. In DNA, the CDR3 is TGTGCCAGCTCAAAACAGGGGGCGCGAGCCGACACTGAAGCTTTCTTT.

This chain joins TRBV29-1 and TRBJ2-2, with 13 positions matching TRBD2. With 6 bases clipped from V and 7 bases from J, the junction kept 8 bases outside the gene matches. CDR1 is SQVTM and CDR2 is ANQGSEA in the germline V gene. This CDR3 region has 15 residues. The CDR3 DNA sequence: TGCAGCGTCTACAGGACTAGCGGGGGTGTCGGGGAGCTGTTTTTT. Protein sequence: CSVYRTSGGVGELFF.

The V and J genes are TRBV11-1 and TRBJ1-2; no clear D. From germline, CDR1 is SGHAT and CDR2 FQDESV (reference sequence). The CDR3 sequence is 14 residues long. Deletions cut 1 base from V and 4 bases from J, with 10 bases between. The CDR3 spells CASSLEAATYGYTF. The DNA for the CDR3 is TGTGCCAGCAGCTTAGAGGCAGCAACCTATGGCTACACCTTC.

The CDR3 coding sequence is TGTGCCAGCAGTGCCCAGGGACAGTGGGTGACAGATACGCAGTATTTT. It encodes CASSAQGQWVTDTQYF. The chain is built from TRBV6-1 and TRBJ2-3; 7 bases line up with TRBD1. Unmatched junction bases numbered 10, after V lost 4 bases and J lost 3 bases. CDR3 length: 16 residues. In germline, CDR1 is MNHNS, CDR2 SASEGT.

The V and J genes are TRBV12-5 and TRBJ2-5; 15 nucleotides line up with TRBD2. CDR1 and CDR2 (germline): LGHNT, FRNRAP. The ends lost 6 bases at V and 4 bases at J; junction bases unmatched: 9. CDR3 size: 17 residues. CDR3 nucleotides: TGTGCTAGTGGGAGGACTAGCGGGAGGGCCCTCGGAGAGACCCAGTACTTC. It encodes CASGRTSGRALGETQYF.